This T cell receptor beta chain comes out of a study of blood T cell repertoires in COVID-19. The overall study: Specimens from acute and convalescent COVID-19 originated in the United States, Italy and Spain.

The study recruited exposed participants who had met a COVID-19 case within 2 weeks before entry. V lost 3 bases and J 3 bases, leaving 18 bases between the germline ends. The germline gives CDR1 SGDLS, CDR2 YYNGEE. CDR3 length: 16 amino acids. Measured with immunoSEQ multiplex PCR; TCRdb has only the in-frame clones, and not every one. This sample yields 250,000 to 400,000 clones, of which 85% are seen a single time; under 2% belongs to the top ten. Sequencing input: PBMCs or T cells enriched from blood (not recorded which). The V and J genes are TRBV9 and TRBJ1-2; D is possibly TRBD1 (5 bases). The TCR comes from a woman aged 25-40 years who had been exposed to COVID-19. CDR3 loop: CASSEPGTGVHYGYTF. DNA of the CDR3: TGTGCCAGCAGCGAACCCGGTACGGGGGTTCACTATGGCTACACCTTC. The variable domain in full, completed from reference TRBV9 and TRBJ1-2, reads DSGVTQTPKHLITATGQRVTLRCSPRSGDLSVYWYQQSLDQGLQFLIQYYNGEERAKGNILERFSAQQFPDLHSELNLSSLELGDSALYFCASSEPGTGVHYGYTFGSGTRLTVV.